The T cell receptor beta chain under discussion was sequenced for a study of T cells in Graves' hyperthyroidism and ophthalmopathy. Amplified regions were TCR beta CDR3 sequences from RNA transcripts. The HTBI set primed first-round TCR CDR3 RT-PCR. In TCRdb, the multiplex PCR reads were re-called with MiXCR into one record per CDR3 protein. The sample includes a few hundred thousand distinct CDR3 sequences, about 15% of them seen just once. The CDR3 spans 13 residues. Trimming left V 4 bases short and J 0 bases short, with 7 bases between. The germline CDR1 and CDR2 sequences are SGHRS and YFSETQ. This clonotype was detected many times.

The clonotype originates from a woman aged 30 to 39 with Graves' hyperthyroidism. The chain has TRBV5-1 and TRBJ1-1; D gene unclear. Sequencing was performed on blood. The DNA of the CDR3 is TGCGCCAGCAGCCCTGACCTGAACACTGAAGCTTTCTTT. Translated, it gives CASSPDLNTEAFF.